This T cell receptor (beta chain) originates from a study of response to subunit inactivated influenza vaccine. Study outcomes and limitations: New T cells are recruited in small numbers by each seasonal influenza vaccination, according to the authors' suggestion.

This clonotype was observed a few times. Its specificity is not known. Unmatched junction bases numbered 7, after V lost 4 bases and J lost 4 bases. The germline V gene has CDR1 LGHNA and CDR2 YSLEER. CDR3 length: 15 amino acids. From the RT-PCR reads, TCRdb called clonotypes with MiXCR, one entry per CDR3 protein. The table lists more than 700,000 distinct CDR3 sequences, 21% of them singletons. The input for sequencing was PBMCs from blood, taken about 5 days after vaccination. The chain joins TRBV4-3 to TRBJ1-3, with 7 bases that match TRBD1. The origin of this receptor is a man aged 50-60 years who received an inactivated influenza vaccine. This CDR3 reads CASSPDRSVGNTIYF. The CDR3 DNA reads as TGCGCCAGCAGCCCGGACAGGTCGGTCGGAAACACCATATATTTT.